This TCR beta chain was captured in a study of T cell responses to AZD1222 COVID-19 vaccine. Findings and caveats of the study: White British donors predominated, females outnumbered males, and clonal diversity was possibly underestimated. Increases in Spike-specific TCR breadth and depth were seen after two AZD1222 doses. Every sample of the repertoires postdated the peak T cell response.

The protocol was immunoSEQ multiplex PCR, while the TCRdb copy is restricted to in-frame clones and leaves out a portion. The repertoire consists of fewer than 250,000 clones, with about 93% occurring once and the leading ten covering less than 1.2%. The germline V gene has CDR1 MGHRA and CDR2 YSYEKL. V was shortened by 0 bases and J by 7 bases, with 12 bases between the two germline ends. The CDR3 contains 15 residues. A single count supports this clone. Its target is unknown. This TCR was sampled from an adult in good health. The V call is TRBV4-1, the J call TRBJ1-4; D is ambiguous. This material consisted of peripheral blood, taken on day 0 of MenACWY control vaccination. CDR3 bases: TGCGCCAGCAGCCAAGAGAGGGTCGGAAGTGAAAAACTGTTTTTT. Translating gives CASSQERVGSEKLFF.